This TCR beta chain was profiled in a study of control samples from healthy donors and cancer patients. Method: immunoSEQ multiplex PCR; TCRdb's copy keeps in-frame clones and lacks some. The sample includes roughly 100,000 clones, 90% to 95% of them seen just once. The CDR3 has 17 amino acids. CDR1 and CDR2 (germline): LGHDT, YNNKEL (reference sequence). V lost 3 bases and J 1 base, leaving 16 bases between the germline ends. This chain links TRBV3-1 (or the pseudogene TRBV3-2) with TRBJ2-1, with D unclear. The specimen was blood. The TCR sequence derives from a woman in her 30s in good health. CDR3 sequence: CASSQHVTRESYNEQFF. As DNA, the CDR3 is TGTGCCAGCAGCCAGCATGTGACCCGCGAATCCTACAATGAGCAGTTCTTC.